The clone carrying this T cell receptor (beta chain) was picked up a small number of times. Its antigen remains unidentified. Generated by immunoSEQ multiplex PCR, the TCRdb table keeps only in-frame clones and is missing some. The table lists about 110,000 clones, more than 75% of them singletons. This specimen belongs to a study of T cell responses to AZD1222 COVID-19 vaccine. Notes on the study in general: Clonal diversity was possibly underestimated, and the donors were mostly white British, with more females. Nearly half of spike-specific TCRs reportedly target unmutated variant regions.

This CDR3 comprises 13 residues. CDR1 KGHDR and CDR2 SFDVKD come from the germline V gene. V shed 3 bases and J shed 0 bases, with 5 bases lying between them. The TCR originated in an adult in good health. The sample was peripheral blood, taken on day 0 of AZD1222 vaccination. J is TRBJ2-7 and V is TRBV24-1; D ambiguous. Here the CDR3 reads CATSDANSYEQYF. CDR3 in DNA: TGTGCCACCAGTGATGCGAACTCCTACGAGCAGTACTTC.